The 23 T cell receptor beta chains presented below share a single source sample, sequenced in a study of PD-L1 blockade in urothelial cancer. This table comes from immunoSEQ multiplex PCR, and its TCRdb copy is limited to in-frame clones, with some not included. The table records more than 55,000 clones, around 84% of them present only once. The source was PBMCs, collected around atezolizumab (anti-PD-L1) treatment. These receptors were obtained from a man in his forties or fifties with urothelial cancer.

CDR3 region: CASSLPAGGAVEQYF. The CDR3 DNA follows: TGTGCCAGCAGCTTACCCGCGGGAGGGGCGGTGGAGCAGTACTTC. The rearrangement links TRBV11-2 to TRBJ2-5, with 9 bases fitting TRBD2. This CDR3 region has 15 residues. Germline-derived CDR1 and CDR2 are SGHAT and FQNNGV. Trimming removed 2 bases from V and 11 bases from J; junction bases left unmatched: 12.

The chain has TRBV2 and TRBJ1-1; D possibly corresponds to TRBD1 (6 bases). The germline V gene has CDR1 SNHLY and CDR2 FYNNEI. CDR3 length equals 13 residues. Trimming shortened V by 11 bases and J by 0 bases, and 13 bases separated the two germline ends. CDR3 sequence reads: CAGSGVMNTEAFF. The CDR3 DNA reads as TGTGCCGGTTCAGGGGTTATGAACACTGAAGCTTTCTTT.

V and J are TRBV28 and TRBJ1-2; D possibly corresponds to TRBD1 (5 bases). The V end lost 1 base, the J end lost 5 bases, and 14 bases lay between the germline ends. This CDR3 has 15 residues. CDR1 is MDHEN, CDR2 SYDVKM, per germline. The CDR3 sequence is CASSLSSGVRYGYTF. The CDR3 DNA reads TGTGCCAGCAGTTTATCGTCGGGGGTAAGGTATGGCTACACCTTC.

V gene TRBV7-9 combines with J gene TRBJ2-1; 8 bases map to TRBD2. Germline values: CDR1 SEHNR, CDR2 FQNEAQ (reference sequence). The trim removed 10 bases at V and 7 bases at J, leaving 9 bases unmatched. The CDR3 loop spans 13 amino acids. In nucleotides, the CDR3 is TGTGCCACCGTCCCAACGGGAGGGAATGAGCAGTTCTTC. This sequence encodes CATVPTGGNEQFF.

This clone was recorded a few times. The J gene is TRBJ1-1, the V gene TRBV28, with D unresolved. The CDR3 loop spans 11 amino acids. The V gene lost 5 bases and the J gene lost 8 bases, with 9 bases spanning the gap. Germline assignment: CDR1 MDHEN and CDR2 SYDVKM. CDR3 sequence (DNA): TGTGCCAGCAGTCCGGGTCCGGAAGCTTTCTTT. Protein sequence: CASSPGPEAFF.

The rearrangement uses TRBV5-5 and TRBJ2-1, with TRBD2 matching over 8 bases. This CDR3 is built from 15 residues. Germline V lookup: CDR1 SGHKS, CDR2 YYEKEE (reference sequence). Germline trimming cut 4 bases from V and 6 bases from J; bases unmatched to any gene: 9. CDR3 nucleotide sequence: TGTGCCAGCAGCCGGACTAGCCCTCCTGCCAATGAGCAGTTCTTC. Its translation: CASSRTSPPANEQFF.

V is TRBV10-1 and J is TRBJ2-3; 10 bases agree with TRBD2. There are 14 residues in the CDR3. Looked up from germline, CDR1 is WNHNN and CDR2 is SYGVQD (reference sequence). With V trimmed by 3 bases and J by 5 bases, 2 bases remained unmatched. Here the CDR3 reads CASSDSSGRDTQYF. The CDR3 nucleotides read TGCGCCAGCAGTGACTCTAGCGGGAGAGATACGCAGTATTTT.

This sequence joins TRBV19 and TRBJ2-4; 9 bases align to TRBD1. The CDR3 totals 16 residues. Losses at the gene ends were 2 bases for V and 6 bases for J; bases not matched to a gene: 8. Germline CDR1 and CDR2: LNHDA and SQIVND (reference sequence). This CDR3 reads CASSIRTGEFGNIQYF. CDR3 in DNA: TGTGCCAGTAGTATAAGGACAGGGGAGTTTGGAAACATTCAGTACTTC.

The genes are TRBV5-4 and TRBJ1-1; D is unclear. V dropped 0 bases and J dropped 1 base, with 4 bases sitting between them. There are 13 residues in the CDR3. Germline CDR1 reads SGHNT; CDR2 reads YYREEE (reference sequence). The CDR3 spells CASSLDKNTEAFF. For the CDR3, the DNA is TGTGCCAGCAGCTTGGATAAGAACACTGAAGCTTTCTTT.

J is TRBJ2-5 and V is TRBV5-4, with 11 bases that match TRBD2. Germline lookup yields CDR1 SGHNT and CDR2 YYREEE (reference sequence). The CDR3 covers 15 residues. Trimming cost V 4 bases and J 5 bases; bases outside gene matches: 7. DNA for the CDR3: TGTGCCAGCAGCCCTGGGACTAGCGGCGCGGAGACCCAGTACTTC. It specifies CASSPGTSGAETQYF.

The genes are TRBV19 and TRBJ2-1; 11 nucleotides agree with TRBD1. The ends lost 8 bases at V and 3 bases at J; junction bases unmatched: 3. Germline V gives CDR1 LNHDA, CDR2 SQIVND (reference sequence). The length of the CDR3 is 14 residues. The chain's CDR3 is CASSGTGGYNEQFF. CDR3 sequence (DNA): TGTGCCAGTTCGGGGACAGGGGGCTACAATGAGCAGTTCTTC.

The chain carries TRBV7-9 and TRBJ1-6, with 8 bases matching TRBD1. J gave up 9 bases and V 4 bases, and 14 bases lay outside the gene matches. The CDR3 runs 17 residues. Germline-derived CDR1 and CDR2 are SEHNR and FQNEAQ (reference sequence). CDR3 bases: TGTGCCAGCAGCTCCCCTAAAAACGACAGGGGAGGTTCACCCCTCCACTTT. It codes for CASSSPKNDRGGSPLHF.

The CDR3 bases are TGTGCCAGCAGCTGGATGACTAGCGGAGGCTACAATGAGCAGTTCTTC. It is translated as CASSWMTSGGYNEQFF. The rearrangement joins TRBV7-8 to TRBJ2-1; 9 positions match TRBD2. V lost 4 bases, J lost 3 bases, and 7 bases stayed unmatched. This CDR3 has 16 residues. The germline V gene has CDR1 SGHVS and CDR2 FQNEAQ.

The chain has TRBV11-2 and TRBJ2-7; 11 nucleotides line up with TRBD2. Unmatched junction bases numbered 3, after V lost 0 bases and J lost 2 bases. Germline V gene lookup returns CDR1 SGHAT and CDR2 FQNNGV. The CDR3 length is 16 residues. In DNA, the CDR3 is TGTGCCAGCAGCTTAGACCTGACTAGCGGGGCCTACGAGCAGTACTTC. It encodes CASSLDLTSGAYEQYF.

The J gene is TRBJ1-3, the V gene TRBV19, with D maybe TRBD1 (6 bases). The CDR3 covers 15 residues. V lost 6 bases to trimming and J lost 2 bases, with 14 bases between them. Germline V CDR1 and CDR2: LNHDA, SQIVND (reference sequence). The CDR3 bases are TGTGCCAGTAGCAGGGACATTGGGACTGGAAACACCATATATTTT. Translated, it gives CASSRDIGTGNTIYF.

CDR3 DNA: TGTGCCAGCAGCTACTATAACAATGAGCAGTTCTTC. It yields the protein CASSYYNNEQFF. V is TRBV28 and J is TRBJ2-1; D unresolved. The CDR3 runs 12 residues. The germline V gene encodes CDR1 MDHEN and CDR2 SYDVKM. The V gene lost 6 bases and the J gene lost 5 bases, with 8 bases spanning the gap.

The chain uses TRBV29-1 and TRBJ2-7; 9 bases map to TRBD2. The V gene end was trimmed by 4 bases and the J gene end by 0 bases; junction bases not matched to a gene: 10. The germline V gene has CDR1 SQVTM and CDR2 ANQGSEA. This CDR3 comprises 16 residues. The CDR3 nucleotides are TGCAGCGTTGTGTGGTCTAGCGGGGTTAGCTCCTACGAGCAGTACTTC. Residues: CSVVWSSGVSSYEQYF.

The V gene is TRBV27, the J gene TRBJ2-5, with TRBD2 matching 15 bases. V dropped 6 bases and J dropped 5; count of bases not matched to a gene: 16. The CDR3 is 19 amino acids. Germline CDR1 MNHEY, CDR2 SMNVEV (reference sequence). The CDR3 protein is CASRTGLTGTSGRSETQYF. The CDR3 DNA follows: TGTGCCAGCAGAACCGGACTAACCGGGACTAGCGGGAGGTCTGAGACCCAGTACTTC.

This chain joins TRBV18 and TRBJ1-5; D is possibly TRBD1 (5 bases). The CDR3 length is 15 residues. Germline V gene lookup returns CDR1 KGHSH and CDR2 LQKENI. Trimming shortened V by 3 bases and J by 6 bases, and 15 bases separated the two germline ends. In nucleotides, the CDR3 is TGTGCCAGCTCACCCGGCCCTATGGGGGGTCAGCCCCAGCATTTT. This gives the protein CASSPGPMGGQPQHF. Full variable domain (rest looked up from reference TRBV18 and TRBJ1-5): NAGVMQNPRHLVRRRGQEARLRCSPMKGHSHVYWYRQLPEEGLKFMVYLQKENIIDESGMPKERFSAEFPKEGPSILRIQQVVRGDSAAYFCASSPGPMGGQPQHFGDGTRLSIL.

The chain employs TRBV11-2 and TRBJ2-7; D gene ambiguous. V was trimmed by 1 base and J by 2 bases, leaving 12 bases between them. This CDR3 spans 15 amino acids. In germline, CDR1 is SGHAT, CDR2 FQNNGV. The CDR3 nucleotides are TGTGCCAGCAGCTTAGTGGGTTCAACTACCTACGAGCAGTACTTC. It yields the protein CASSLVGSTTYEQYF.

In this sample, this clone turned up once. The chain recombines TRBV7-2 with TRBJ2-1; TRBD2 matches at 11 bases. V was clipped by 5 bases and J by 5 bases; unmatched bases: 5. The germline gives CDR1 SGHTA, CDR2 FQGNSA. The CDR3 is made up of 15 amino acids. CDR3 in amino acids: CASSRLAGSNNEQFF. CDR3 DNA: TGTGCCAGCAGCCGACTAGCGGGATCCAACAATGAGCAGTTCTTC.

CDR3 protein: CASSPRGSGAFF. The CDR3 DNA sequence: TGTGCCAGTAGTCCGCGAGGGTCTGGAGCTTTCTTT. The chain has TRBV19 and TRBJ1-1; no definite D call. V shed 5 bases and J shed 10 bases, with 14 bases lying between them. The CDR3 consists of 12 residues. Germline loops: CDR1 LNHDA, CDR2 SQIVND (reference sequence).

The gene calls are TRBV11-2 and TRBJ2-3; TRBD2 matches at 8 bases. Germline V lookup: CDR1 SGHAT, CDR2 FQNNGV. The CDR3 contains 15 residues. V shed 5 bases, J shed 5 bases, and the junction held 9 bases outside the gene matches. The CDR3 DNA follows: TGTGCCAGCAGCCGCCTTAGCGGGACGGGAGATACGCAGTATTTT. Translation: CASSRLSGTGDTQYF.